Detailed here is one T cell receptor beta chain. This table comes from immunoSEQ multiplex PCR, and its TCRdb copy is limited to in-frame clones, with some not included. This table holds under 450,000 clones, roughly 88% found once. The sample is drawn from a study of blood T cell repertoires in COVID-19. Per the germline V gene, CDR1 is KGHSH and CDR2 is LQKENI. The CDR3 spans 14 residues. Trimming took off 0 bases at V and 5 bases at J, with 10 bases between the two ends. J is TRBJ1-1 and V is TRBV18, with D hard to call. The sample consisted of peripheral blood. This sequence originates from a woman aged 45-65 years with COVID-19, enrolled during active disease. The CDR3 sequence: CASSPPSLGTEAFF. CDR3 sequence (DNA): TGTGCCAGCTCACCACCCTCTCTCGGGACTGAAGCTTTCTTT.